This T cell receptor beta chain was identified in a study of blood T cell repertoires in COVID-19. Clones were read by immunoSEQ multiplex PCR, and TCRdb kept only the in-frame ones, dropping some. The sample holds roughly 140,000 clones; more than 80% are singletons and the top ten take roughly 3%. Material: peripheral blood. This receptor was identified in an older woman with active COVID-19.

CDR3 region: CAIRGRSNTEAFF. The CDR3 nucleotides read TGTGCCATCAGAGGCAGGTCGAACACTGAAGCTTTCTTT. The chain uses TRBV10-3 and TRBJ1-1, with D unresolved. Trimming cost V 6 bases and J 1 base, with 9 bases left between them. Germline-derived CDR1 and CDR2 are ENHRY and SYGVKD. This CDR3 comprises 13 residues.